The 4 T cell receptor beta chains below all came from one sample that was sequenced in a study of T cells after yellow fever vaccination. TCRdb reanalysed the 5' RACE reads using MiXCR and keeps one entry per CDR3 protein. The sample has about 430,000 distinct CDR3 sequences; around 20% are singletons. The sequencing here drew on PBMCs, taken before the yellow fever booster vaccination. These receptors were taken from a man younger than 35 who received the YFV17D yellow fever vaccine.

The chain uses TRBV12-3 or TRBV12-4 and TRBJ1-5; a possible D gene is TRBD1 (5 bases). V was trimmed by 6 bases and J by 6 bases, leaving 15 bases between them. The CDR3 loop spans 14 amino acids. For the CDR3, the DNA is TGTGCCAGCAGCCTTTGGGGGAATGGTCAGCCCCAGCATTTT. Protein sequence: CASSLWGNGQPQHF.

This sequence joins TRBV28 and TRBJ1-2; 7 bases align to TRBD1. Looked up from germline, CDR1 is MDHEN and CDR2 is SYDVKM. The CDR3 spans 14 residues. V gave up 4 bases and J gave up 4 bases; unmatched junction bases: 6. CDR3 nucleotide sequence: TGTGCCAGCAGTTCAGGGGGGGAAACCTATGGCTACACCTTC. As protein: CASSSGGETYGYTF.

Only a few counts were recorded for this clonotype. V gene TRBV6-5 combines with J gene TRBJ1-4; a weak D match, TRBD1 (6 bases). The germline V gene encodes CDR1 MNHEY and CDR2 SVGAGI. V was clipped by 0 bases and J by 2 bases, with 13 bases between them. The CDR3 is made up of 17 amino acids. CDR3 protein: CASSYSQGIQTNEKLFF. CDR3 in DNA: TGTGCCAGCAGTTACTCACAGGGTATACAGACTAATGAAAAACTGTTTTTT.

The V call is TRBV5-5, the J call TRBJ1-1; possibly TRBD1 for D (5 bases). CDR1 and CDR2 (germline): SGHKS, YYEKEE (reference sequence). The CDR3 sequence is 14 residues long. V lost 1 base and J lost 2, with 9 bases in between. The CDR3 loop is CASSLQTANTEAFF. The CDR3 region has the DNA TGTGCCAGCAGCTTGCAGACAGCTAACACTGAAGCTTTCTTT.